Listed below are T cell receptor beta chains from one sample, sequenced in a study of T cell repertoires in cytomegalovirus infection. Using its own MiXCR run on the reads, TCRdb lists one record per CDR3 protein. The sample has about 360,000 distinct CDR3 sequences, over 15% seen once. Sequenced input: PBMCs. Source of these receptors: a human donor in good health (CMV status not recorded). Some clones in this sample may be carry-over from other donors' samples. Both conserved end residues are part of each CDR3. A D gene is named only where the DNA matches it firmly. Clone size is stated in some rows and not others, as once, few, many or a class when expanded.

d_gene: TRBD2; v_gene: TRBV20-1; abundance: -; j_gene: TRBJ2-5; CDR3nt: TGCAGTGCTAGCCCTAGCGGGCAAGAGACCCAGTACTTC; CDR3aa: CSASPSGQETQYF
d_gene: -; v_gene: TRBV28; abundance: many; j_gene: TRBJ1-4; CDR3nt: TGTGCCAGCAGTTCCTTAATCTTGGGACGGGGTAATGAAAAACTGTTTTTT; CDR3aa: CASSSLILGRGNEKLFF
d_gene: TRBD2; v_gene: TRBV7-2; abundance: many; j_gene: TRBJ2-2; CDR3nt: TGTGCCAGCAGGCCCCGATGGAGCGGGGGGGTCGGGGAGCTGTTTTTT; CDR3aa: CASRPRWSGGVGELFF
d_gene: -; v_gene: TRBV15; abundance: few; j_gene: TRBJ2-7; CDR3nt: TGTGCCACCAGCAGAGCAGATCGGGGTTACGAGCAGTACTTC; CDR3aa: CATSRADRGYEQYF
d_gene: TRBD1; v_gene: TRBV4-1; abundance: -; j_gene: TRBJ2-1; CDR3nt: TGCGCCAGCAGCCAAGGACAGGGCTACAATGAGCAGTTCTTC; CDR3aa: CASSQGQGYNEQFF
d_gene: -; v_gene: TRBV9; abundance: -; j_gene: TRBJ2-3; CDR3nt: TGTGCCAGCAGCGCGGGTCCATTCTACGGCACAGATACGCAGTATTTT; CDR3aa: CASSAGPFYGTDTQYF
d_gene: -; v_gene: TRBV7-6; abundance: -; j_gene: TRBJ2-5; CDR3nt: TGTGCCATCCCCTCGGCAGGGGTGCATGGAGAGACCCAGTACTTC; CDR3aa: CAIPSAGVHGETQYF
d_gene: -; v_gene: TRBV6-1; abundance: many; j_gene: TRBJ1-5; CDR3nt: TGTGCCAGCAGTGACCACCGTTCGAATAGCAATCAGCCCCAGCATTTT; CDR3aa: CASSDHRSNSNQPQHF
d_gene: -; v_gene: TRBV10-3; abundance: few; j_gene: TRBJ2-7; CDR3nt: TGTGCCATCAGAGACCAAGGAGGGACCTACGAGCAGTACTTC; CDR3aa: CAIRDQGGTYEQYF
d_gene: -; v_gene: TRBV15; abundance: -; j_gene: TRBJ2-7; CDR3nt: TGTGCCACCAGCAGAGATAGGGTTTCGGCCTACGAGCAGTACTTC; CDR3aa: CATSRDRVSAYEQYF
d_gene: -; v_gene: TRBV12-3/TRBV12-4; abundance: few; j_gene: TRBJ2-1; CDR3nt: TGTGCCAGCGGGAGTCCCTCCCGGACCAATGAGCAGTTCTTC; CDR3aa: CASGSPSRTNEQFF
d_gene: -; v_gene: TRBV7-2; abundance: many; j_gene: TRBJ1-1; CDR3nt: TGTGCCAGCAGCTTATTTGGCACTCCGAACACTGAAGCTTTCTTT; CDR3aa: CASSLFGTPNTEAFF
d_gene: -; v_gene: TRBV28; abundance: -; j_gene: TRBJ2-7; CDR3nt: TGTGCCAGCATAACCGGGACCTCAAGCGAGCAGTACTTC; CDR3aa: CASITGTSSEQYF
d_gene: -; v_gene: TRBV11-2; abundance: -; j_gene: TRBJ2-7; CDR3nt: TGTGCCAGCAGCTTAGACCCCTTCTACGAGCAGTACTTC; CDR3aa: CASSLDPFYEQYF
d_gene: -; v_gene: TRBV18; abundance: few; j_gene: TRBJ1-1; CDR3nt: TGTGCCAGCTCACCACGTCTTACTGAAGCTTTCTTT; CDR3aa: CASSPRLTEAFF
d_gene: TRBD2; v_gene: TRBV15; abundance: many; j_gene: TRBJ2-7; CDR3nt: TGTGCCACCAGCAGGACTAGCGGGGGGGTCTACGAGCAGTACTTC; CDR3aa: CATSRTSGGVYEQYF
d_gene: TRBD1; v_gene: TRBV2; abundance: -; j_gene: TRBJ1-2; CDR3nt: TGTGCCAGCAGTGGGGAGGGGGCTGGCTACACCTTC; CDR3aa: CASSGEGAGYTF
d_gene: -; v_gene: TRBV3-1; abundance: few; j_gene: TRBJ2-4; CDR3nt: TGTGCCAGCAGGACAATCCCCATTCAGTACTTC; CDR3aa: CASRTIPIQYF
d_gene: -; v_gene: TRBV7-8; abundance: many; j_gene: TRBJ2-3; CDR3nt: TGTGCCAGCAGCTTCGTTAAAACAGATACGCAGTATTTT; CDR3aa: CASSFVKTDTQYF
d_gene: -; v_gene: TRBV10-3; abundance: -; j_gene: TRBJ2-3; CDR3nt: TGTGCCATCAGTGGAGACACAGATACGCAGTATTTT; CDR3aa: CAISGDTDTQYF
d_gene: -; v_gene: TRBV12-3/TRBV12-4; abundance: -; j_gene: TRBJ1-6; CDR3nt: TGTGCCAGCAGATGGGCCCCAGGGTCACCCCTCCACTTT; CDR3aa: CASRWAPGSPLHF
d_gene: -; v_gene: TRBV4-3; abundance: many; j_gene: TRBJ2-7; CDR3nt: TGCGCCAGCGGGAATTCCTTGGGGGGAACCTACGAGCAGTACTTC; CDR3aa: CASGNSLGGTYEQYF
d_gene: -; v_gene: TRBV13; abundance: -; j_gene: TRBJ2-5; CDR3nt: TGTGCCAGCAGCCCCGAGGGGACCACAGGGGAGACCCAGTACTTC; CDR3aa: CASSPEGTTGETQYF
d_gene: -; v_gene: TRBV3-1; abundance: few; j_gene: TRBJ1-1; CDR3nt: TGTGCCAGCAGCCATGGGAGCTCAAACACTGAAGCTTTCTTT; CDR3aa: CASSHGSSNTEAFF
d_gene: -; v_gene: TRBV7-2; abundance: many; j_gene: TRBJ1-2; CDR3nt: TGTGCCAGCAGCCCTGAGAGAGTTAGCTATGGCTACACCTTC; CDR3aa: CASSPERVSYGYTF
d_gene: -; v_gene: TRBV2; abundance: few; j_gene: TRBJ2-3; CDR3nt: TGTGCCAGCAGTGAAGCCACAGATCCAGGCGGTACGCAGTATTTT; CDR3aa: CASSEATDPGGTQYF
d_gene: TRBD1; v_gene: TRBV5-1; abundance: -; j_gene: TRBJ2-7; CDR3nt: TGCGCCAGCAGCCAGACAGGGGGAAGCTCCTACGAGCAGTACTTC; CDR3aa: CASSQTGGSSYEQYF
d_gene: -; v_gene: TRBV20-1; abundance: -; j_gene: TRBJ1-2; CDR3nt: TGCAGTGCTCCAGACGTCAACTATGGCTACACCTTC; CDR3aa: CSAPDVNYGYTF
d_gene: -; v_gene: TRBV6-5; abundance: -; j_gene: TRBJ2-7; CDR3nt: TGTGCCACTCGATCGATGGGGGAGCAGTACTTC; CDR3aa: CATRSMGEQYF
d_gene: -; v_gene: TRBV12-5; abundance: -; j_gene: TRBJ2-5; CDR3nt: TGTGCTAGTGGTTTGGGAGCAGGGCTTATGACCACGGAGACCCAGTACTTC; CDR3aa: CASGLGAGLMTTETQYF
d_gene: -; v_gene: TRBV20-1; abundance: -; j_gene: TRBJ2-7; CDR3nt: TGCAGTGCCACCGCGTTCGGGCGGGACTCCGATTGGGGAGAGCAGTACTTC; CDR3aa: CSATAFGRDSDWGEQYF
d_gene: TRBD2; v_gene: TRBV9; abundance: -; j_gene: TRBJ2-7; CDR3nt: TGTGGTACCTGTCTGGGGACTAGCGGTTACGAGCAGTACTTC; CDR3aa: CGTCLGTSGYEQYF
d_gene: -; v_gene: TRBV2; abundance: -; j_gene: TRBJ1-5; CDR3nt: TGTGCCAGCAGTGTTGGGCGGAAAGGTAGCAATCAGCCCCAGCATTTT; CDR3aa: CASSVGRKGSNQPQHF
d_gene: -; v_gene: TRBV12-3/TRBV12-4; abundance: -; j_gene: TRBJ1-5; CDR3nt: TGTGCCAGCAGTTTAGATGTGGGGCCCCAGCATTTT; CDR3aa: CASSLDVGPQHF
d_gene: -; v_gene: TRBV30; abundance: -; j_gene: TRBJ2-1; CDR3nt: TGTGCCTGGGGGGCTCTGGGTAATGAGCAGTTCTTC; CDR3aa: CAWGALGNEQFF
d_gene: TRBD1; v_gene: TRBV5-8; abundance: many; j_gene: TRBJ1-4; CDR3nt: TGTGCCAGCAGGTCGGGACAGCTGACAACTAATGAAAAACTGTTTTTT; CDR3aa: CASRSGQLTTNEKLFF